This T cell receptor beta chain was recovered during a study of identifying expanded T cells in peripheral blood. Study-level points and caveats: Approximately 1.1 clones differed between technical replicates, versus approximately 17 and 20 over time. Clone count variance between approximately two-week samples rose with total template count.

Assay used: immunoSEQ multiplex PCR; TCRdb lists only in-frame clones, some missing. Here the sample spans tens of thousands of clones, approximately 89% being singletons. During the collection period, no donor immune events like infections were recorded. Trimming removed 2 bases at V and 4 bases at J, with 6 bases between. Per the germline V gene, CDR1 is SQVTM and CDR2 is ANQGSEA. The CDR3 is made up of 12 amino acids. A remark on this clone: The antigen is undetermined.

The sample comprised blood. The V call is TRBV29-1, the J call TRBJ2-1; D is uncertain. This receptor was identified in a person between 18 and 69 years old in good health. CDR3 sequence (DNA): TGCAGCGTTGAAATGTTTTACAATGAGCAGTTCTTC. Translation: CSVEMFYNEQFF.